The table lists the clone carrying this TCR beta chain with many counts. What it binds is unknown. The 5'RACE template-switching step produced TCR cDNA and added a universal primer site and UMIs. TCRdb re-analysed the 5' RACE reads in MiXCR, keeping a single row per CDR3 protein. Seen here are 100,000 to 150,000 distinct CDR3 sequences, 6.5% to 8% observed once, and the top ten hold roughly 2.6%. The trim removed 6 bases at V and 7 bases at J, leaving 7 bases unmatched. The CDR3 totals 13 residues. The data belong to a study of T cells after yellow fever vaccination. Study results and caveats: The appearance of a small share of clonotypes in both CD4 and CD8 compartments was observed. Most clones from primary vaccination resurfaced after the booster (around 95% CD4, around 89% CD8). The study found a weaker secondary response that peaked faster, day 5 versus 15.

Sequencing used CD4+ T cells sorted from PBMCs, obtained around 10 days after the first yellow fever vaccination. The TCR comes from a young man who received the YFV17D yellow fever vaccine. The chain combines TRBV12-3 or TRBV12-4 with TRBJ2-7; 9 nucleotides align to TRBD2. CDR3 sequence: CASRQAGGREQYF. The CDR3 bases are TGTGCCAGCAGACAGGCGGGGGGGCGTGAGCAGTACTTC.